The 28 T cell receptor beta chains presented below share a single source sample, sequenced in a study of T cell repertoires in cytomegalovirus infection. TCRdb itself ran the reads through MiXCR, one entry per CDR3 protein. The sample includes 740,000 or so distinct CDR3 sequences, roughly 36% of them seen just once. Input material: PBMCs. The source of these receptors is a human donor in good health (CMV status not recorded). Some clones in this sample may be carry-over from other donors' samples.

V usage is TRBV11-2 and J usage is TRBJ1-1; 11 bases fit TRBD1. CDR1 and CDR2 (germline): SGHAT, FQNNGV. Trimming cost V 2 bases and J 5 bases; bases outside gene matches: 7. This CDR3 has 16 amino acids. The CDR3 is CASSLNRDRGGTEAFF. The CDR3 DNA reads TGTGCCAGCAGCTTAAACCGGGACAGGGGGGGGACTGAAGCTTTCTTT.

The chain is built from TRBV5-4 and TRBJ1-1; D is perhaps TRBD1 (5 bases). The germline V and J ends were trimmed by 4 bases and 0 bases, with 22 bases remaining between them. The CDR3 consists of 18 residues. Germline CDR1 reads SGHNT; CDR2 reads YYREEE (reference sequence). The CDR3 sequence is CASSPLVGGGTMNTEAFF. The CDR3 coding sequence is TGTGCCAGCAGCCCCCTTGTCGGGGGAGGGACTATGAACACTGAAGCTTTCTTT. The whole variable domain, remainder taken from reference TRBV5-4 and TRBJ1-1, is ETGVTQSPTHLIKTRGQQVTLRCSSQSGHNTVSWYQQALGQGPQFIFQYYREEENGRGNFPPRFSGLQFPNYSSELNVNALELDDSALYLCASSPLVGGGTMNTEAFFGQGTRLTVV.

As concerns this clonotype: In this CDR3 the conserved last residue, phenylalanine or tryptophan, is missing, so a read error is likely. The chain is built from TRBV6-5 and TRBJ2-7, with 10 bases matching TRBD2. The germline V gene encodes CDR1 MNHEY and CDR2 SVGAGI. The V gene end was trimmed by 8 bases and the J gene end by 7 bases; junction bases not matched to a gene: 8. This CDR3 spans 13 amino acids. The DNA of the CDR3 is TGTGCCAGCTTGAGCGGGAGGGCCGGGGAGCAGTACTTA. Protein sequence: CASLSGRAGEQYL.

The table lists this clonotype with many counts. The genes are TRBV6-2 or TRBV6-3 and TRBJ2-7, with a possible D match to TRBD2 (6 bases). This CDR3 contains 13 residues. Germline CDR1 reads MNHEY; CDR2 reads SVGEGT. Between the trimmed V and J ends, which lost 2 bases and 6 bases, there was a span of 11 bases. The chain's CDR3 is CASSYAFGGEQYF. Written as DNA, the CDR3 is TGTGCCAGCAGTTACGCCTTCGGGGGCGAGCAGTACTTC.

The chain has TRBV12-3 or TRBV12-4 and TRBJ2-5; TRBD1 matches 9 bases. V was clipped by 4 bases and J by 4 bases; unmatched bases: 1. This CDR3 has 13 residues. CDR3 in DNA: TGTGCCAGCAGTTCACAGGGGGCAGAGACCCAGTACTTC. It is translated as CASSSQGAETQYF.

The genes are TRBV20-1 and TRBJ2-7; D may be TRBD1 (5 bases). Germline CDR1 reads DFQATT; CDR2 reads SNEGSKA (reference sequence). Trimming removed 3 bases from V and 1 base from J, with 7 bases in between. The CDR3 length is 12 residues. The CDR3 region has the DNA TGCAGTGCTAGTCCAGGGTCCTACGAGCAGTACTTC. The encoded protein is CSASPGSYEQYF.

This sequence joins TRBV9 and TRBJ2-1; a possible D gene is TRBD2 (5 bases). CDR1 and CDR2 from the germline V gene are SGDLS and YYNGEE. This CDR3 has 12 amino acids. The germline V and J ends were trimmed by 2 bases and 12 bases, with 12 bases remaining between them. The chain's CDR3 is CASSVRRGGQFF. In DNA, the CDR3 is TGTGCCAGCAGCGTCCGCCGAGGAGGGCAGTTCTTC.

The chain employs TRBV4-2 and TRBJ2-7; 8 bases map to TRBD2. Per germline, CDR1 LGHNA and CDR2 YNFKEQ. Trimming removed 0 bases from V and 4 bases from J; junction bases left unmatched: 8. The CDR3 length is 16 residues. Here the CDR3 DNA reads TGTGCCAGCAGCCAAGATCCCGGGAGGGCTGTTTACGAGCAGTACTTC. Protein sequence: CASSQDPGRAVYEQYF.

This clonotype was picked up a small number of times. This sequence joins TRBV11-2 and TRBJ2-7; D uncertain. This CDR3 comprises 14 residues. Trimming left V 1 base short and J 2 bases short, with 9 bases between. Germline values: CDR1 SGHAT, CDR2 FQNNGV. For the CDR3, the DNA is TGTGCCAGCAGCTTAGCTGGCAAAACCTACGAGCAGTACTTC. Translating gives CASSLAGKTYEQYF.

The rearrangement joins TRBV6-1 to TRBJ1-6; maybe TRBD1 (6 bases). CDR1 and CDR2 (germline): MNHNS, SASEGT. The CDR3 spans 15 residues. The V end was cut by 2 bases, the J end by 9 bases, with 14 bases between. The CDR3, as DNA: TGTGCCAGCAGTGAAATAAACAGGGTGGGTTCACCCCTCCACTTT. Translated, it gives CASSEINRVGSPLHF.

The chain combines TRBV28 with TRBJ2-3, with a possible D match to TRBD2 (5 bases). Trimming stripped 0 bases from V and 4 bases from J, with 11 bases between. CDR1 is MDHEN, CDR2 SYDVKM, per germline. CDR3 length equals 15 residues. CDR3 DNA sequence: TGTGCCAGCAGTTTATGGGAGGTCGAGGCAGATACGCAGTATTTT. Protein: CASSLWEVEADTQYF.

The chain joins TRBV25-1 to TRBJ2-2; D ambiguous. The V gene lost 1 base and the J gene lost 9 bases, with 9 bases spanning the gap. Germline-derived CDR1 and CDR2 are MGHDK and SYGVNS. The CDR3 loop spans 13 amino acids. CDR3 DNA: TGTGCCAGCAGTGAATTGGGATCCCGGGAGCTGTTTTTT. Residues: CASSELGSRELFF.

This sequence joins TRBV10-2 and TRBJ1-2, with D uncertain. The CDR3 extends over 15 amino acids. Between the trimmed V and J ends, which lost 0 bases and 6 bases, there was a span of 14 bases. Germline lookup yields CDR1 WSHSY and CDR2 SAAADI. CDR3 region: CASSESRDMMNGYTF. The CDR3 coding sequence is TGCGCCAGCAGTGAGTCGAGAGATATGATGAATGGCTACACCTTC.

The V gene is TRBV7-6, the J gene TRBJ2-2, with D hard to call. The germline V gene has CDR1 SGHVS and CDR2 FNYEAQ. V lost 0 bases and J lost 5, with 7 bases in between. This CDR3 spans 14 amino acids. CDR3 loop: CASSLAWQTGELFF. CDR3 in DNA: TGTGCCAGCAGCTTAGCGTGGCAAACCGGGGAGCTGTTTTTT.

This clonotype showed up just a few times. The CDR3 is CAWSPPSRTGELFF. CDR3 bases: TGTGCCTGGAGTCCCCCCTCGAGGACCGGGGAGCTGTTTTTT. The rearrangement joins TRBV30 to TRBJ2-2; D gene unclear. V dropped 2 bases and J dropped 5 bases, with 12 bases sitting between them. The CDR3 length is 14 residues. Germline CDR1 reads GTSNPN; CDR2 reads SVGIG (reference sequence).

This clonotype occurred many times. This rearrangement joins TRBV28 to TRBJ1-2; 8 bases are shared with TRBD1. V shed 6 bases, J shed 4 bases, and the junction held 7 bases outside the gene matches. The CDR3 totals 14 residues. Germline CDR1 MDHEN, CDR2 SYDVKM. The CDR3, as DNA: TGTGCCAGCAGGCCGGGACAGGCGACCTATGGCTACACCTTC. This translates into CASRPGQATYGYTF.

This sequence joins TRBV15 and TRBJ1-4; 8 bases fit TRBD1. Trimming removed 5 bases from V and 5 bases from J; junction bases left unmatched: 7. The CDR3 is 15 amino acids. The germline V gene has CDR1 LNHNV and CDR2 YYDKDF (reference sequence). The CDR3 reads CATSPTRDRNEKLFF. DNA for the CDR3: TGTGCCACCAGCCCGACCAGGGACAGGAATGAAAAACTGTTTTTT.

This clonotype was picked up a small number of times. The genes are TRBV12-3 or TRBV12-4 and TRBJ2-1; TRBD2 might be the D (6 bases). This CDR3 has 16 amino acids. V was clipped by 4 bases and J by 4 bases, with 17 bases between them. The CDR3, as DNA: TGTGCCAGCAGTTCCCCGGCTGGAGGGATTTACAATGAGCAGTTCTTC. This sequence encodes CASSSPAGGIYNEQFF.

CDR3 DNA: TGTGCCAGCAGTGAATATAAGGGGGACGGGGAGCTGTTTTTT. The encoded protein is CASSEYKGDGELFF. The chain links TRBV25-1 to TRBJ2-2; D perhaps matches TRBD1 (6 bases). The V gene lost 0 bases and the J gene lost 7 bases, with 9 bases spanning the gap. Germline assignment: CDR1 MGHDK and CDR2 SYGVNS. The CDR3 length is 14 residues. The complete variable domain, with remaining parts taken from reference TRBV25-1 and TRBJ2-2, reads EADIYQTPRYLVIGTGKKITLECSQTMGHDKMYWYQQDPGMELHLIHYSYGVNSTEKGDLSSESTVSRIRTEHFPLTLESARPSHTSQYLCASSEYKGDGELFFGEGSRLTVL.

This chain uses TRBV10-3 with TRBJ1-1, with 10 bases aligning to TRBD1. The CDR3 extends over 17 amino acids. With 3 bases clipped from V and 0 bases from J, the junction kept 7 bases outside the gene matches. CDR1 ENHRY and CDR2 SYGVKD come from the germline V gene. The CDR3 DNA follows: TGTGCCATCAGTGAACAGGACAGGGGGGCGTTGAACACTGAAGCTTTCTTT. This translates into CAISEQDRGALNTEAFF.

Of note for this clonotype: Compared with germline, one end of the junction differs, possibly owing to a read error. The chain uses TRBV28 and TRBJ2-7; D remains unclear. This CDR3 is built from 11 residues. The germline V gene has CDR1 MDHEN and CDR2 SYDVKM. CDR3 protein: CSSKLGYEHYF. DNA of the CDR3: TGTTCCAGCAAGTTGGGCTACGAGCATTACTTC.

The table lists this clonotype with a few counts. The V and J genes are TRBV7-2 and TRBJ2-7; D is possibly TRBD2 (5 bases). Per the germline V gene, CDR1 is SGHTA and CDR2 is FQGNSA. The CDR3 spans 14 residues. V was trimmed by 5 bases and J by 9 bases, leaving 20 bases between them. The CDR3 nucleotides are TGTGCCAGCAGCGAAACCCCTATGTGGGAGAGGCAGTACTTC. It specifies CASSETPMWERQYF.

This chain links TRBV28 with TRBJ1-2; D unresolved. This CDR3 comprises 10 residues. V lost 10 bases and J 3 bases, leaving 6 bases between the germline ends. CDR1 is MDHEN, CDR2 SYDVKM, per germline. The CDR3 nucleotides are TGTGCCACCCTGTACTATGGCTACACCTTC. Its protein product is CATLYYGYTF.

V is TRBV20-1 and J is TRBJ1-6, with 7 nucleotides matching TRBD1. V gave up 4 bases and J gave up 0 bases; unmatched junction bases: 6. The CDR3 length is 16 residues. CDR1 is DFQATT, CDR2 SNEGSKA, per germline (reference sequence). In DNA, the CDR3 is TGCAGTGCTATTCGACAGGGAAACTCCTATAATTCACCCCTCCACTTT. It yields the protein CSAIRQGNSYNSPLHF.

Here the CDR3 reads CASSQDRRAGGYRGTEAFF. As DNA, the CDR3 is TGTGCCAGCAGCCAAGATAGGCGGGCAGGGGGCTACCGCGGCACTGAAGCTTTCTTT. The chain joins TRBV3-1 to TRBJ1-1, with 8 bases identical to TRBD1. The germline V gene encodes CDR1 LGHDT and CDR2 YNNKEL (reference sequence). With 0 bases clipped from V and 4 bases from J, the junction kept 16 bases outside the gene matches. The CDR3 totals 19 residues.

This clonotype was picked up a small number of times. The genes are TRBV28 and TRBJ1-2; 8 nucleotides line up with TRBD1. The junction had 12 bases not matched to a gene; V was cut back by 8 bases and J by 10 bases. CDR1 and CDR2 (germline): MDHEN, SYDVKM. The CDR3 consists of 13 residues. The CDR3 here is CASWGQGASSYTF. CDR3 nucleotides: TGTGCCAGCTGGGGGCAGGGGGCCTCCTCCTACACCTTC.

This clonotype has a handful of counts. The V call is TRBV19, the J call TRBJ2-1; D gene unclear. The CDR3 runs to 13 residues. V was shortened by 3 bases and J by 12 bases, with 15 bases between the two germline ends. Germline V gene data show CDR1 as LNHDA and CDR2 as SQIVND (reference sequence). The CDR3: CASSMLGDLPQFF. DNA for the CDR3: TGTGCCAGTAGTATGCTGGGCGACCTACCGCAGTTCTTC.

The chain carries TRBV4-2 and TRBJ2-3; 11 nucleotides align to TRBD2. CDR3 length: 16 amino acids. The V segment lost 0 bases and the J segment 3 bases; nucleotides outside the gene matches: 2. Per the germline V gene, CDR1 is LGHNA and CDR2 is YNFKEQ. The CDR3, as DNA: TGTGCCAGCAGCCAAGAGGGACTAGCGGCGACAGATACGCAGTATTTT. Its translation is CASSQEGLAATDTQYF.